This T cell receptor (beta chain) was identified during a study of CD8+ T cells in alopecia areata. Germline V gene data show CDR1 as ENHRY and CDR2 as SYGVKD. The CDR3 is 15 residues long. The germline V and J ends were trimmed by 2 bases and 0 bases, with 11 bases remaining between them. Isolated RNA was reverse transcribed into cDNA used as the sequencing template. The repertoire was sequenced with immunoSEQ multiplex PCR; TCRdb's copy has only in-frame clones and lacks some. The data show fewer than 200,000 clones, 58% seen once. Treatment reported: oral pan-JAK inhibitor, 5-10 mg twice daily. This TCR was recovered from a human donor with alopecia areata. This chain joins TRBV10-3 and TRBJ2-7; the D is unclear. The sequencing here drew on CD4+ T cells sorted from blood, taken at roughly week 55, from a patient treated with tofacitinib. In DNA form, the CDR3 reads TGTGCCATCAGTGAGGATATGAGATCCTCCTACGAGCAGTACTTC. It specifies CAISEDMRSSYEQYF.